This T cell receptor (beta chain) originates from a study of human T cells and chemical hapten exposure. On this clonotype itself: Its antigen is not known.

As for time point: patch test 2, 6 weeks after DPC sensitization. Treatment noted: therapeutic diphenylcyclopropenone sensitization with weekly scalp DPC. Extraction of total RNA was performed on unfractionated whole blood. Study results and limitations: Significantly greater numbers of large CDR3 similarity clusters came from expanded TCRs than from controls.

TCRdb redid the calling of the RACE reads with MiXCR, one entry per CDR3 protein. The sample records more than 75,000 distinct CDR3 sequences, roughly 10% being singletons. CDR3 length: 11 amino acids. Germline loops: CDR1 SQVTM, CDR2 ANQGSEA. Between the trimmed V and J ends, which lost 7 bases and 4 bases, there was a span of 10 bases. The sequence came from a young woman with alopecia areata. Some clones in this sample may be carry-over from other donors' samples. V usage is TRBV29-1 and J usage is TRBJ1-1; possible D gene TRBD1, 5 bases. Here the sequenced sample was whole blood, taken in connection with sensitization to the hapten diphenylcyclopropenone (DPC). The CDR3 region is CSAGGGTEAFF. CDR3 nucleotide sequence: TGCAGCGCGGGTGGGGGCACTGAAGCTTTCTTT.